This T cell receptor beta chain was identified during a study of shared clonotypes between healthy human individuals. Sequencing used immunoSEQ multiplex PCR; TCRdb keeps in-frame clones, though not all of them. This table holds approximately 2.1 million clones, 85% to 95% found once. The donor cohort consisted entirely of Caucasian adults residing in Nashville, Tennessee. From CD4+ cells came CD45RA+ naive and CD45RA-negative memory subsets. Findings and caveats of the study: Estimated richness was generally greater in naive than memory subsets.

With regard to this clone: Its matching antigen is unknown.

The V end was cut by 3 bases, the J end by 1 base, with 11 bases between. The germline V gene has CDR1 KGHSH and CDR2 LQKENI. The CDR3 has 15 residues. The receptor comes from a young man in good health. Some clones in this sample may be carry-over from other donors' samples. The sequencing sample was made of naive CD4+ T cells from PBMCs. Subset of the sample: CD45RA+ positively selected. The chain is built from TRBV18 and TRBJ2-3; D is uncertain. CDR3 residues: CASSPRRDGTDTQYF. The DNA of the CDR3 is TGTGCCAGCTCACCCCGCCGCGATGGCACAGATACGCAGTATTTT. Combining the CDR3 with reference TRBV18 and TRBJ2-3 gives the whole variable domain NAGVMQNPRHLVRRRGQEARLRCSPMKGHSHVYWYRQLPEEGLKFMVYLQKENIIDESGMPKERFSAEFPKEGPSILRIQQVVRGDSAAYFCASSPRRDGTDTQYFGPGTRLTVL.